These T cell receptor beta chains were read from a single sample in a study of identical twins. One entry per CDR3 protein, called by TCRdb with MiXCR from the 5' RACE reads. The sample lists 550,000 to 700,000 distinct CDR3 sequences, more than 9% occurring once. These same records also appear under a second study, on yellow fever vaccine responses in identical twins.

Sequenced: PBMCs. The receptors here all came from a woman between 18 and 29 years old in good health. The CDR3 runs from the conserved cysteine through the conserved F or W. The D gene is left open where the match is weak. Some rows mark clone size as missing; the rest say once, few, many or name a class of expanded clone.

>TRBJ2-7|TRBV5-6|TRBD1|NA
CASSLSAGGISYEQYF
TGTGCCAGCAGCTTGTCGGCAGGGGGCATATCCTACGAGCAGTACTTC
>TRBJ2-2|TRBV7-8|NA|many
CASSGPGTPVPGELFF
TGTGCCAGCAGCGGACCCGGGACACCTGTCCCCGGGGAGCTGTTTTTT
>TRBJ2-1|TRBV7-2|TRBD2|NA
CASSLALAGGTDNEQFF
TGTGCCAGCAGCTTAGCGCTAGCGGGAGGGACCGACAATGAGCAGTTCTTC
>TRBJ2-3|TRBV7-8|NA|many
CASSLPRGQIITDTQYF
TGTGCCAGCAGCTTACCCCGGGGGCAGATAATCACAGATACGCAGTATTTT
>TRBJ1-1|TRBV29-1|NA|many
CSAKERAYTEAFF
TGCAGCGCCAAAGAAAGGGCTTACACTGAAGCTTTCTTT
>TRBJ2-1|TRBV28|NA|few
CASTFGTRSSYNEQFF
TGTGCCAGCACCTTCGGAACCCGGAGCTCCTACAATGAGCAGTTCTTC
>TRBJ2-3|TRBV6-1|TRBD1|NA
CASSEKTGARDTQYF
TGTGCCAGCAGTGAAAAGACAGGGGCTAGAGATACGCAGTATTTT
>TRBJ2-2|TRBV12-3/TRBV12-4|NA|few
CASSLELENTGELFF
TGTGCCAGCAGTTTAGAACTAGAAAACACCGGGGAGCTGTTTTTT
>TRBJ1-3|TRBV20-1|NA|few
CSAYDRGGNTIYF
TGCAGTGCTTATGATAGGGGAGGAAACACCATATATTTT
>TRBJ2-3|TRBV4-1|TRBD2|many
CASSHYGLAGGDTDTQYF
TGCGCCAGCAGCCACTACGGACTAGCGGGAGGGGACACAGATACGCAGTATTTT
>TRBJ2-6|TRBV12-3/TRBV12-4|NA|NA
CASKPGANVLTF
TGTGCCAGCAAGCCAGGGGCCAACGTCCTGACTTTC
>TRBJ1-1|TRBV3-1|NA|few
CASSLKGRMNTEAFF
TGTGCCAGCAGCCTAAAGGGCAGGATGAACACTGAAGCTTTCTTT
>TRBJ2-7|TRBV20-1|NA|many
CSASFNWTSYEQYF
TGCAGTGCTAGCTTCAATTGGACTTCCTACGAGCAGTACTTC
>TRBJ2-5|TRBV15|NA|NA
CATSRDFVVGETQYF
TGTGCCACCAGCAGAGATTTCGTGGTGGGGGAGACCCAGTACTTC
>TRBJ2-2|TRBV3-1|TRBD1|few
CASSQRRAGGTGELFF
TGTGCCAGCAGCCAACGGAGAGCAGGGGGCACCGGGGAGCTGTTTTTT
>TRBJ2-7|TRBV5-1|TRBD2|many
CASSAGLAGASYEQYF
TGCGCCAGCAGCGCCGGACTAGCGGGGGCCTCTTACGAGCAGTACTTC
>TRBJ2-7|TRBV7-2|NA|few
CASSFAAIYEQYF
TGTGCCAGCAGCTTTGCAGCCATATACGAGCAGTACTTC
>TRBJ2-7|TRBV11-2|TRBD2|few
CASSSRSGRRRGGDEQYF
TGTGCCAGCAGCTCTCGTTCCGGGAGAAGGCGGGGGGGCGACGAGCAGTACTTC
>TRBJ1-1|TRBV3-1|NA|NA
CASSPPNRETEAFF
TGTGCCAGCAGCCCACCAAATCGGGAAACTGAAGCTTTCTTT
>TRBJ2-3|TRBV18|NA|many
CASSPQGPSSTDTQYF
TGTGCCAGCTCACCCCAGGGGCCTTCTAGCACAGATACGCAGTATTTT
>TRBJ2-2|TRBV20-1|NA|few
CSARRGWTNTGELFF
TGCAGTGCAAGGAGGGGCTGGACGAACACCGGGGAGCTGTTTTTT
>TRBJ2-1|TRBV20-1|TRBD2|few
CSADYSGINNEQFF
TGCAGTGCTGACTATAGCGGGATTAACAATGAGCAGTTCTTC
>TRBJ2-7|TRBV20-1|NA|few
CSASARGVAYEQYF
TGCAGTGCTAGTGCCAGAGGGGTGGCCTACGAGCAGTACTTC
>TRBJ2-1|TRBV7-2|NA|few
CASSLASSGGGWNEQFF
TGTGCCAGCAGCTTAGCCTCTTCAGGCGGTGGGTGGAATGAGCAGTTCTTC
>TRBJ2-7|TRBV29-1|NA|NA
CSVRTVSYEQYF
TGCAGCGTCCGGACTGTATCCTACGAGCAGTACTTC
>TRBJ1-4|TRBV7-2|NA|many
CASSLGRQPNEKLFF
TGTGCCAGCAGCTTAGGTCGGCAGCCTAATGAAAAACTGTTTTTT
>TRBJ2-5|TRBV29-1|TRBD1|NA
CSVGTAQETQYF
TGCAGCGTGGGGACAGCCCAGGAGACCCAGTACTTC
>TRBJ2-2|TRBV29-1|TRBD2|many
CSVLAGGPGTGELFF
TGCAGCGTACTAGCGGGAGGGCCGGGCACCGGGGAGCTGTTTTTT
>TRBJ2-7|TRBV5-1|NA|NA
CASSLLGIDSYEQYF
TGCGCCAGCAGCTTGTTAGGAATAGATTCCTACGAGCAGTACTTC
>TRBJ1-4|TRBV12-3/TRBV12-4|TRBD1|many
CASSHQQGTNEKLFF
TGTGCCAGCAGTCACCAACAGGGGACTAATGAAAAACTGTTTTTT
>TRBJ1-5|TRBV3-1|TRBD1|many
CASSRGTGGQPQHF
TGTGCCAGCAGCCGGGGGACAGGAGGTCAGCCCCAGCATTTT
>TRBJ2-5|TRBV12-3/TRBV12-4|NA|few
CASSDFDQETQYF
TGTGCCAGCAGTGACTTCGACCAAGAGACCCAGTACTTC
>TRBJ1-6|TRBV6-4|NA|NA
CASSDRGGDNSPLHF
TGTGCCAGCAGTGACAGGGGCGGAGATAATTCACCCCTCCACTTT
>TRBJ1-1|TRBV6-2/TRBV6-3|NA|many
CASRTTQWDTEAFF
TGTGCCAGCAGAACCACCCAATGGGACACTGAAGCTTTCTTT
>TRBJ2-7|TRBV6-5|NA|NA
CASSYSIRPQSPTYEQYF
TGTGCCAGCAGTTACTCGATCCGTCCACAAAGTCCTACCTACGAGCAGTACTTC
>TRBJ1-1|TRBV7-6|NA|few
CASSLAPGDPEAFF
TGTGCCAGCAGCTTAGCGCCTGGGGACCCTGAAGCTTTCTTT
>TRBJ2-7|TRBV4-3|TRBD1|few
CASSQDQDRGSEQYF
TGCGCCAGCAGCCAAGACCAGGACAGGGGGAGCGAGCAGTACTTC
>TRBJ2-1|TRBV4-3|NA|many
CASSQYAAGRQFF
TGCGCCAGCAGCCAGTATGCGGCGGGACGCCAGTTCTTC
>TRBJ2-3|TRBV10-3|NA|NA
CAISESLATGTDTQYF
TGTGCCATCAGTGAGTCCCTAGCGACAGGCACAGATACGCAGTATTTT
>TRBJ1-1|TRBV6-6|NA|NA
CASTGFKNTEAFF
TGTGCCAGCACCGGTTTCAAGAACACTGAAGCTTTCTTT
>TRBJ2-5|TRBV7-8|TRBD2|few
CASRGTSGVGETQYF
TGTGCCAGCAGGGGGACTAGCGGGGTTGGGGAGACCCAGTACTTC
>TRBJ1-2|TRBV6-6|TRBD1|NA
CASSYRRVEGAHYGYTF
TGTGCCAGCAGTTACCGCCGGGTTGAGGGGGCCCACTATGGCTACACCTTC
>TRBJ2-1|TRBV6-2/TRBV6-3|TRBD2|NA
CASTILPGLASDEQFF
TGTGCCAGCACTATACTACCGGGACTAGCGAGCGATGAGCAGTTCTTC
>TRBJ2-1|TRBV13|TRBD1|many
CASSFTAAGQGMNEQFF
TGTGCCAGCAGCTTCACCGCCGCCGGACAGGGAATGAATGAGCAGTTCTTC
>TRBJ1-5|TRBV12-3/TRBV12-4|NA|many
CASSLGTQPQHF
TGTGCCAGCAGTTTGGGGACCCAGCCCCAGCATTTT
>TRBJ2-7|TRBV7-8|NA|many
CASSLSIGYEQYF
TGTGCCAGCAGCTTATCTATAGGGTACGAGCAGTACTTC
>TRBJ2-5|TRBV7-6|TRBD1|NA
CASSKLGTGREETQYF
TGTGCCAGCAGCAAACTGGGGACAGGGAGGGAAGAGACCCAGTACTTC
>TRBJ1-1|TRBV20-1|TRBD1|few
CSARVQGKAAF
TGCAGTGCTAGGGTACAGGGGAAGGCAGCTTTT
>TRBJ1-1|TRBV4-3|NA|few
CASSQDWRGTEAFF
TGCGCCAGCAGCCAAGATTGGCGGGGAACTGAAGCTTTCTTT
>TRBJ1-6|TRBV6-1|NA|NA
CASLRDKHSPLHF
TGTGCCAGCTTACGGGACAAACATTCACCCCTCCACTTT
>TRBJ2-5|TRBV7-9|NA|many
CASSLDSQTQYF
TGTGCCAGCAGCTTAGATTCCCAGACCCAGTACTTC
>TRBJ2-3|TRBV7-2|NA|few
CASSLAGVDTQYF
TGTGCCAGCAGCTTAGCGGGGGTAGATACGCAGTATTTT
>TRBJ1-5|TRBV6-2/TRBV6-3|TRBD1|few
CASSYDSGQGIDQPQHF
TGTGCCAGCAGTTACGACTCGGGACAGGGGATAGATCAGCCCCAGCATTTT
>TRBJ2-1|TRBV7-9|NA|few
CASSLWGAWWRNEQFF
TGTGCCAGCAGCTTATGGGGAGCATGGTGGCGGAATGAGCAGTTCTTC
>TRBJ1-5|TRBV20-1|TRBD1|many
CSARGQESNQPQHF
TGCAGTGCGAGGGGACAGGAGAGCAATCAGCCCCAGCATTTT
>TRBJ2-7|TRBV2|NA|many
CASSQSDGPYEQYF
TGTGCCAGCAGCCAATCGGACGGACCCTACGAGCAGTACTTC
>TRBJ2-2|TRBV6-2/TRBV6-3|NA|NA
CASSKFKRGGTNTGELFF
TGTGCCAGCAGTAAATTCAAAAGGGGCGGTACGAACACCGGGGAGCTGTTTTTT